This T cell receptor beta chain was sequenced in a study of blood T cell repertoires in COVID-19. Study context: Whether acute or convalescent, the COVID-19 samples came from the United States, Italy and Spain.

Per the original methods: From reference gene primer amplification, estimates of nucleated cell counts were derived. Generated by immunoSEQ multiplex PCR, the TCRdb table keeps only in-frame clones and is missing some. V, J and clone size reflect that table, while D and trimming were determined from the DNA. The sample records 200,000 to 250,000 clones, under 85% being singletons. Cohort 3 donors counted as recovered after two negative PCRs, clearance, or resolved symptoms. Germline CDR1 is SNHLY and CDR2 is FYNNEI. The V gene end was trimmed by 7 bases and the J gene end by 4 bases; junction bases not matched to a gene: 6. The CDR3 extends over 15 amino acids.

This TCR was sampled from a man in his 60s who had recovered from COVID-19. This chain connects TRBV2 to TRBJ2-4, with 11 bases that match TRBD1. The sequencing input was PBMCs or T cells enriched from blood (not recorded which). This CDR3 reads CASMKDRGLKNIQYF. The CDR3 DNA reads TGTGCCAGCATGAAGGACAGGGGGCTTAAAAACATTCAGTACTTC.